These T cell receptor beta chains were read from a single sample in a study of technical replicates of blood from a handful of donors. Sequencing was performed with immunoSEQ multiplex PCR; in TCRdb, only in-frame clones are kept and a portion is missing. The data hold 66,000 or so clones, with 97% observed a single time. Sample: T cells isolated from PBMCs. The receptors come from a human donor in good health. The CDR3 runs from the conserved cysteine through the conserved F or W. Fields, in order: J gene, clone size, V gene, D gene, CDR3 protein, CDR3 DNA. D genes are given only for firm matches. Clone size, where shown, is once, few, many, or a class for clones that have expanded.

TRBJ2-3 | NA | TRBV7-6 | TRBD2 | CASSPKVAGGLSTDTQYF | TGTGCCAGCAGCCCCAAGGTAGCGGGAGGGCTAAGCACAGATACGCAGTATTTT
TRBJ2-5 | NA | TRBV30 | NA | CAWSANQETQYF | TGTGCCTGGAGTGCAAACCAAGAGACCCAGTACTTC
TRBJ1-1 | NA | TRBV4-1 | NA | CASSQFSTGNTEAFF | TGCGCCAGCAGCCAATTTAGCACGGGGAACACTGAAGCTTTCTTT
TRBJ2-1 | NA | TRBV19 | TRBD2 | CASSMGKREWNEQFF | TGTGCCAGTAGTATGGGGAAGCGGGAGTGGAATGAGCAGTTCTTC
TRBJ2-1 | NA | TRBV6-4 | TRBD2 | CASSPSGRLQFF | TGTGCCAGCAGTCCCAGCGGGAGGCTGCAGTTCTTC
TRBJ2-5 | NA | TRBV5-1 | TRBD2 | CASSGLAGRDQETQYF | TGCGCCAGCAGCGGACTAGCGGGGAGGGACCAAGAGACCCAGTACTTC
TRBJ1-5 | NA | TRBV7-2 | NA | CASSLYGRAGARNQPQHF | TGTGCCAGCAGCTTATATGGTCGGGCGGGGGCGCGGAATCAGCCCCAGCATTTT
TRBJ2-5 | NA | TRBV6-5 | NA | CASSYSIGSGETQYF | TGTGCCAGCAGTTACTCGATCGGTAGCGGAGAGACCCAGTACTTC
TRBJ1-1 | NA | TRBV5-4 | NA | CASSLEYRGTEAFF | TGTGCCAGCAGCTTGGAGTATAGGGGCACTGAAGCTTTCTTT
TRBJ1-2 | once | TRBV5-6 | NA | CASSLAGVDYGYTF | TGTGCCAGCAGCTTGGCAGGGGTTGACTATGGCTACACCTTC
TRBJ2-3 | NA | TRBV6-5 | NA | CATDDRTTDTQYF | TGTGCCACCGACGACAGAACCACAGATACGCAGTATTTT
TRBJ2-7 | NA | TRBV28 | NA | CASRSHRVSYEQYF | TGTGCCAGCAGATCCCACAGGGTAAGCTACGAGCAGTACTTC
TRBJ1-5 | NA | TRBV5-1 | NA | CASSLGQGQPQHF | TGCGCCAGCAGCTTGGGTCAGGGTCAGCCCCAGCATTTT
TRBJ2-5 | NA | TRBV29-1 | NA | CSVEDPRTSQETQYF | TGCAGCGTTGAAGATCCCCGGACAAGCCAAGAGACCCAGTACTTC
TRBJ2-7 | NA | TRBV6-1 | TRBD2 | CASSEQGTTPWLYF | TGTGCCAGCAGTGAACAAGGGACTACCCCTTGGCTGTACTTC
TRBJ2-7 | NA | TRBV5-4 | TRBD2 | CASSQAGGGYEQYF | TGTGCCAGCAGCCAAGCGGGAGGAGGTTACGAGCAGTACTTC
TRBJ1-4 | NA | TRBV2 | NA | CASTGRGEKLFF | TGTGCCAGCACTGGGCGGGGGGAAAAACTGTTTTTT
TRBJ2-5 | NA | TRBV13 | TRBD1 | CASSSTLLRGFIQETQYF | TGTGCCAGCAGCTCCACCCTCCTCAGGGGGTTCATCCAAGAGACCCAGTACTTC
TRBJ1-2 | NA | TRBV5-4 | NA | CASSDTGFKSYGYTF | TGTGCCAGCAGCGATACAGGGTTTAAATCCTATGGCTACACCTTC
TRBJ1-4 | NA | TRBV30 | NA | CAWSGQTRARAEKLFF | TGTGCCTGGAGCGGTCAGACCAGGGCCAGGGCGGAAAAACTGTTTTTT
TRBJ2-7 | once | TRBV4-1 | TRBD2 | CASSQFPGTRSYEQYF | TGCGCCAGCAGCCAATTCCCCGGGACTAGGTCCTACGAGCAGTACTTC
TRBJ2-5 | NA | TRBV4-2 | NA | CASSQPEGTQYF | TGTGCCAGCAGCCAGCCAGAGGGGACCCAGTACTTC
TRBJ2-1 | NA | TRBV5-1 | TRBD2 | CASSLSTSGMYNEQFF | TGCGCCAGCAGCTTGAGTACTAGCGGGATGTACAATGAGCAGTTCTTC
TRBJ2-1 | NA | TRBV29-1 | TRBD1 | CSVEGSGQGIGEQFF | TGCAGCGTTGAAGGGTCAGGACAGGGGATCGGTGAGCAGTTCTTC
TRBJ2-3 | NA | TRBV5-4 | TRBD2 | CASSSGGAGETRDTQYF | TGTGCCAGCAGCTCCGGTGGAGCGGGGGAGACGAGGGATACGCAGTATTTT
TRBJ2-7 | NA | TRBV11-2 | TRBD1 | CASSTIKPGTAYEQYF | TGTGCCAGCAGTACCATAAAGCCCGGGACAGCATACGAGCAGTACTTC
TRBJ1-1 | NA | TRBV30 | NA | CAWSLVGGNTEAFF | TGTGCCTGGAGTTTGGTCGGGGGGAACACTGAAGCTTTCTTT
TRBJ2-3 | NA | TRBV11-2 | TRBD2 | CASSSTWEAGGRDTQYF | TGTGCCAGCAGCTCCACCTGGGAGGCGGGGGGCCGAGATACGCAGTATTTT
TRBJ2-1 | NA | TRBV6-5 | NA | CASSYSTSAAYNEQFF | TGTGCCAGCAGTTATTCCACTAGTGCGGCCTACAATGAGCAGTTCTTC
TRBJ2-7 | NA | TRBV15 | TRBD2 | CATSRTGTSGRYEQYF | TGTGCCACCAGCAGAACTGGGACTAGCGGGAGGTACGAGCAGTACTTC
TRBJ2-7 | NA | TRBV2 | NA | CASSTEVGAGPYEQYF | TGTGCCAGCAGCACCGAAGTGGGAGCGGGCCCCTACGAGCAGTACTTC
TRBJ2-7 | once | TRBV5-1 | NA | CASRGVGRYEQYF | TGCGCCAGCAGGGGAGTCGGAAGGTACGAGCAGTACTTC
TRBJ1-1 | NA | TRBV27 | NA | CASSLVSLNTEAFF | TGTGCCAGCAGTTTAGTAAGCTTGAACACTGAAGCTTTCTTT
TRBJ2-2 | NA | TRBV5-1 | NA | CASSFQIEDTGELFF | TGCGCCAGCAGCTTCCAGATCGAGGACACCGGGGAGCTGTTTTTT
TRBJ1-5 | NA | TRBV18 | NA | CASSDAGLRGQPQHF | TGTGCCAGCTCAGATGCGGGGCTCCGAGGACAGCCCCAGCATTTT
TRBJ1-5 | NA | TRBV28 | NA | CASSLSLLRDRGGYQPQHF | TGTGCCAGCAGTTTGTCCCTCCTTAGGGACCGCGGGGGTTATCAGCCCCAGCATTTT
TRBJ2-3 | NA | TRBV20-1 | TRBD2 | CSVRTSRQYF | TGCAGTGTCAGGACTAGCAGGCAGTATTTT
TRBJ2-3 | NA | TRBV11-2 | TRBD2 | CAIELAGRTDTQYF | TGTGCCATCGAACTAGCGGGGCGCACAGATACGCAGTATTTT
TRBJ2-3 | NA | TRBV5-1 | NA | CASSLAIRGETDTQYF | TGCGCCAGCAGCTTGGCCATTCGGGGAGAGACAGATACGCAGTATTTT
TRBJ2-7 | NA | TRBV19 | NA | CASRPGETPYEQYF | TGTGCCAGTCGCCCGGGAGAGACACCCTACGAGCAGTACTTC
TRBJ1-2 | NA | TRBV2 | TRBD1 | CASTGGEVYGYTF | TGTGCCTCCACAGGGGGCGAAGTCTATGGCTACACCTTC
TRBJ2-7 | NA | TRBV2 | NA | CASSVKGHSTYEQYF | TGTGCCAGCAGTGTTAAGGGACACTCAACCTACGAGCAGTACTTC
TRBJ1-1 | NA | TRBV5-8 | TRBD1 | CASSQNTGTGTTEAFF | TGTGCCAGCAGCCAAAATACCGGGACAGGGACCACTGAAGCTTTCTTT
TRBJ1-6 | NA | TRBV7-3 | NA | CASSLSMGQGSPLHF | TGTGCCAGCAGCTTAAGTATGGGACAAGGCTCACCCCTCCACTTT
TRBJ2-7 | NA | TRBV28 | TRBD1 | CASSPMTGDHEQYF | TGTGCCAGCAGTCCGATGACAGGGGATCACGAGCAGTACTTC
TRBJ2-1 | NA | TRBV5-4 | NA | CASSLDYNEQFF | TGTGCCAGCAGCCTAGACTACAATGAGCAGTTCTTC
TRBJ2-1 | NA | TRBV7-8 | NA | CASAPLGGSGNNEQFF | TGTGCCAGCGCCCCGTTGGGTGGATCCGGGAACAATGAGCAGTTCTTC
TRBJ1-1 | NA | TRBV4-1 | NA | CASSRTGMNTEAFF | TGCGCCAGCAGCCGAACAGGTATGAACACTGAAGCTTTCTTT
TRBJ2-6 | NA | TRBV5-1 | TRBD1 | CASSLEVTGAAGANVLTF | TGCGCCAGCAGCTTGGAAGTTACAGGGGCTGCTGGGGCCAACGTCCTGACTTTC
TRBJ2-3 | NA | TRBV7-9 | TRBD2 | CASSSGLASPRTDTQYF | TGTGCCAGCAGCTCGGGACTAGCGTCCCCAAGGACAGATACGCAGTATTTT
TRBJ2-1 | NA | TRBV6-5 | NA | CASTRHNEQFF | TGTGCCAGCACGAGGCACAATGAGCAGTTCTTC
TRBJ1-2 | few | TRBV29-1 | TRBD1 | CSVADRGSGYTF | TGCAGCGTCGCCGACAGGGGGAGCGGCTACACCTTC
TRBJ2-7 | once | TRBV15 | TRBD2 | CATSGRAGGSYEQYF | TGTGCCACCAGCGGCAGAGCGGGGGGCTCCTACGAGCAGTACTTC
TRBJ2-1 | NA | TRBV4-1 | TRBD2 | CASSQGLAGGAEQFF | TGCGCCAGCAGCCAAGGACTAGCGGGAGGGGCTGAGCAGTTCTTC
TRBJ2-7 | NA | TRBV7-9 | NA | CASSGGAGGVYEQYF | TGTGCCAGCAGCGGCGGGGCAGGGGGAGTATACGAGCAGTACTTC
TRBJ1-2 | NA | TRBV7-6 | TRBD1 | CASSRQGANYGYTF | TGTGCCAGCAGCCGACAGGGAGCTAACTATGGCTACACCTTC
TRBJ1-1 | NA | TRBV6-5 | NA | CASSYWGHVATEAFF | TGTGCCAGCAGTTACTGGGGCCATGTAGCCACTGAAGCTTTCTTT